The 30 T cell receptor beta chains listed next were all sequenced from one sample in a study of post-analysis software for immune sequencing data. Findings of the study overall: Five or six TRBV segments, TRBV5-6, TRBV5-1 and TRBV20-1 among them, were found more frequent in patients than controls.

Unique molecular identifiers were present in the TCR beta cDNA libraries. TCRdb re-analysed the PCR reads in MiXCR, keeping a single row per CDR3 protein. The sample consists of a few hundred thousand distinct CDR3 sequences, 36% of them appearing once. For these TCRs, the target antigens are not known. The sample taken for sequencing was blood. Source of these receptors: a girl aged 5-17 years with multiple sclerosis.

The CDR3 is CASSEGGFRFEQYF. The CDR3 region has the DNA TGTGCCAGCAGCGAAGGGGGGTTTCGGTTCGAGCAGTACTTC. J is TRBJ2-4 and V is TRBV21-1; the table names TRBD1, a call not compared with the DNA. The end of the DNA aligns better with TRBJ2-7, so the J call may be wrong. TRBV21-1 is an annotated pseudogene. The CDR3 is 14 amino acids.

This clonotype was seen many times. J is TRBJ1-1 and V is TRBV20-1; 9 bases match TRBD1. Germline CDR1 DFQATT, CDR2 SNEGSKA (reference sequence). The CDR3 runs 13 residues. The V segment lost 5 bases and the J segment 5 bases; nucleotides outside the gene matches: 6. CDR3: CSAPTDRGTEAFF. Here the CDR3 DNA reads TGCAGTGCTCCTACCGACAGGGGGACTGAAGCTTTCTTT.

There are many counts of this clonotype. The J gene is TRBJ2-5, the V gene TRBV6-5; 10 bases are a match to TRBD2. This CDR3 is built from 14 residues. Germline V CDR1 and CDR2: MNHEY, SVGAGI. V dropped 2 bases and J dropped 4; count of bases not matched to a gene: 1. As DNA, the CDR3 is TGTGCCAGCAGTTACCAGCGGGGGGGAGAGACCCAGTACTTC. Translating it yields CASSYQRGGETQYF.

This clonotype was detected only a few times. The chain uses TRBV27 and TRBJ2-1, with D possibly being TRBD1 or TRBD2 (6 bases each). The J call may be in error: the DNA end matches TRBJ2-7 better. Germline V gene sequence: CDR1 MNHEY, CDR2 SMNVEV (reference sequence). This CDR3 contains 18 residues. The CDR3 sequence is CASTTPRPGAINYNEQYF. The CDR3 nucleotides read TGTGCCAGCACTACCCCCAGGCCGGGGGCGATTAATTACAATGAGCAGTACTTC.

The chain employs TRBV12-3 or TRBV12-4 and TRBJ1-4, with D unclear. The CDR3 loop spans 12 amino acids. V was cut by 8 bases and J by 1 base, with 5 bases left in between. The CDR3 spells CASGLTNEKLFF. In DNA form, the CDR3 reads TGTGCCAGCGGGTTAACTAATGAAAAACTGTTTTTT.

This clonotype showed up just a few times. This chain links TRBV14 with TRBJ1-1; 9 nucleotides align to TRBD1. Germline CDR1 SGHDN, CDR2 FVKESK. The CDR3 has 16 residues. V trimming: 0 bases; J trimming: 7 bases; junction bases outside the gene matches: 9. The CDR3 is CASSQESGTGKSEAFF. CDR3 DNA: TGTGCCAGCAGCCAAGAGTCCGGGACAGGGAAAAGTGAAGCTTTCTTT.

A remark on this clonotype: A much larger clonotype is one base distant, so this may be a read error. The chain recombines TRBV2 with TRBJ1-2; D might be TRBD1 (6 bases). The germline V gene has CDR1 SNHLY and CDR2 FYNNEI. CDR3 length equals 17 residues. The CDR3 region has the DNA TGTGTCAGCAGCAATTGGGACGGGGGCATTACTAACTATGGCTACACCTTC. Encoded protein: CVSSNWDGGITNYGYTF.

V and J are TRBV6-6 and TRBJ2-1, with 7 bases lining up with TRBD2. The J call is in doubt because the DNA end fits TRBJ2-7 better. CDR3 length equals 16 residues. Germline V gene lookup returns CDR1 MNHNY and CDR2 SVGAGI (reference sequence). Written as DNA, the CDR3 is TGTGCCAGCAGTTCCCAGACTAGCAGTCACCCCTACGAGCAGTACTTC. Protein product: CASSSQTSSHPYEQYF.

The chain links TRBV7-2 to TRBJ2-5, with D hard to call. The end of the DNA fits TRBJ2-7 better, so the J call may be wrong. There are 11 residues in the CDR3. CDR1 is SGHTA and CDR2 is FQGNSA in the germline V gene. CDR3 sequence (DNA): TGTGCCAGCAGCTTAGTCTTCGAGCAGTACTTC. Protein product: CASSLVFEQYF.

This clonotype was detected many times. The chain couples TRBV7-9 to TRBJ2-1; D unclear. In germline, CDR1 is SEHNR, CDR2 FQNEAQ (reference sequence). The CDR3 runs 12 residues. V was pared by 8 bases and J by 6 bases, with 11 bases between. The CDR3 DNA is TGTGCCAGCTCAACATTGGGCAATGAGCAGTTCTTC. Translated: CASSTLGNEQFF.

In this sample, this clonotype turned up many times. This could be a read error, since a much larger clone is one nucleotide away. This chain connects TRBV29-1 to TRBJ1-6; D gene ambiguous. This CDR3 contains 13 residues. The germline V gene encodes CDR1 SQVTM and CDR2 ANQGSEA. DNA of the CDR3: TGCAGCGCTGCTAGCGGGAGTAATTCACCCCCCCACTTT. Residues: CSAASGSNSPPHF.

The genes are TRBV28 and TRBJ2-7, with D maybe TRBD1 (5 bases). This CDR3 is 14 amino acids long. Germline-derived CDR1 and CDR2 are MDHEN and SYDVKM. V was trimmed by 7 bases and J by 2 bases, leaving 15 bases between them. CDR3 region: CASTLDSLTYEQYF. CDR3 bases: TGTGCCAGCACCCTCGACAGCCTAACCTACGAGCAGTACTTC.

This clonotype was observed at least ten times. The chain carries TRBV5-1 and TRBJ2-1, with 7 bases aligning to TRBD2. CDR1 is SGHRS and CDR2 is YFSETQ in the germline V gene. This CDR3 comprises 17 residues. Losses at the gene ends were 4 bases for V and 0 bases for J; bases not matched to a gene: 10. CDR3 nucleotide sequence: TGCGCCAGCAGCACGGACCCTACGGGGGGCTCCTACAATGAGCAGTTCTTC. Translating it yields CASSTDPTGGSYNEQFF. The variable domain in full, completed from reference TRBV5-1 and TRBJ2-1, reads KAGVTQTPRYLIKTRGQQVTLSCSPISGHRSVSWYQQTPGQGLQFLFEYFSETQRNKGNFPGRFSGRQFSNSRSEMNVSTLELGDSALYLCASSTDPTGGSYNEQFFGPGTRLTVL.

The gene calls are TRBV6-5 and TRBJ2-5; D is unresolved. Germline V gene data show CDR1 as MNHEY and CDR2 as SVGAGI. The CDR3 is 13 residues long. Trimming removed 4 bases at V and 2 bases at J, with 8 bases between. CDR3 residues: CASSLVPQETQYF. CDR3 nucleotide sequence: TGTGCCAGCAGTTTAGTGCCTCAAGAGACCCAGTACTTC.

This clonotype has at least ten counts. The rearrangement joins TRBV5-1 to TRBJ2-6; D gene unclear. V was clipped by 2 bases and J by 1 base, with 4 bases between them. The CDR3 consists of 14 residues. Germline CDR1 SGHRS, CDR2 YFSETQ. The CDR3 loop is CASSLGSGANVLTF. DNA for the CDR3: TGCGCCAGCAGCTTAGGTTCTGGGGCCAACGTCCTGACTTTC.

Points on this clonotype: A much larger clone differs from this one at a single base, so this may be a read error. This chain connects TRBV24-1 to TRBJ2-3, with a tentative D call TRBD2 (6 bases). CDR3 size: 18 residues. Between the trimmed V and J ends, which lost 4 bases and 1 base, there was a span of 20 bases. Germline V gene lookup returns CDR1 KGHDR and CDR2 SFDVKD. Here the CDR3 reads CATSDPELRRDGTDTQYF. The CDR3 region has the DNA TGTGCCACCAGTGACCCGGAACTTCGGCGGGATGGCACAGATACGCAGTATTTT.

This clonotype was seen ten or more times. This sequence joins TRBV6-5 and TRBJ2-1, with D possibly called TRBD1 or TRBD2 (6 bases each). Germline V gene lookup returns CDR1 MNHEY and CDR2 SVGAGI. The CDR3 loop spans 17 amino acids. V lost 3 bases, J lost 9 bases, and 24 bases lay in between. This CDR3 is CASSYNRVGGTLFEQFF. Here the CDR3 DNA reads TGTGCCAGCAGTTATAATCGAGTAGGGGGGACCTTGTTTGAGCAGTTCTTC.

Many counts were recorded for this clonotype. CDR3 sequence (DNA): TGCGCCAGCAGCTTGGTTCCGGGAATCGGCTCACCCCTCCACTTT. Translation gives CASSLVPGIGSPLHF. The chain joins TRBV5-1 to TRBJ1-6; no clear D gene. The germline V gene encodes CDR1 SGHRS and CDR2 YFSETQ. This CDR3 has 15 residues. The V end was cut by 0 bases, the J end by 10 bases, with 14 bases between. The complete variable domain, with remaining parts taken from reference TRBV5-1 and TRBJ1-6, reads KAGVTQTPRYLIKTRGQQVTLSCSPISGHRSVSWYQQTPGQGLQFLFEYFSETQRNKGNFPGRFSGRQFSNSRSEMNVSTLELGDSALYLCASSLVPGIGSPLHFGNGTRLTVT.

This clonotype was observed a handful of times. The chain uses TRBV28 and TRBJ2-7; D is uncertain. The DNA end is a closer match to TRBJ2-4, so the J assignment may be wrong. Looked up from germline, CDR1 is MDHEN and CDR2 is SYDVKM. The CDR3 has 12 residues. CDR3 in amino acids: CASSLAGNIQYF. The CDR3 nucleotides are TGTGCCAGCAGTTTGGCTGGAAACATTCAGTACTTC.

This clonotype was counted once. A single base separates this from a much larger clone, so it may be a read error. V gene TRBV5-1 combines with J gene TRBJ2-5; D not certain. V was shortened by 0 bases and J by 11 bases, with 14 bases between the two germline ends. This CDR3 contains 13 residues. From germline, CDR1 is SGHRS and CDR2 YFSETQ. The CDR3 sequence is CASSLETAFEQYF. In DNA form, the CDR3 reads TGCGCCAGCAGCTTGGAGACGGCGTTTGAGCAGTACTTC. The entire variable domain, with the rest obtained from reference TRBV5-1 and TRBJ2-5, is as follows: KAGVTQTPRYLIKTRGQQVTLSCSPISGHRSVSWYQQTPGQGLQFLFEYFSETQRNKGNFPGRFSGRQFSNSRSEMNVSTLELGDSALYLCASSLETAFEQYFGPGTRLLVL.

Turning to this clonotype: A much larger clone differs by one base, so this may be a read error. The V and J genes are TRBV20-1 and TRBJ2-5, with a weak D call TRBD2 (6 bases). CDR3 length: 14 amino acids. Trimming shortened V by 1 base and J by 11 bases, and 20 bases separated the two germline ends. Per the germline V gene, CDR1 is DFQATT and CDR2 is SNEGSKA (reference sequence). The CDR3 loop is CSARVAGLNREQYF. The CDR3 DNA reads as TGCAGTGCTAGAGTGGCGGGACTGAATCGTGAGCAGTACTTC.

This clonotype has more than one count but fewer than ten. At one end the junction does not follow the germline gene, possibly because of a read error. The chain carries TRBV10-2 and TRBJ1-1, with D uncertain. Looked up from germline, CDR1 is WSHSY and CDR2 is SAAADI. The CDR3 runs 11 residues. In DNA, the CDR3 is TGCGTCAGCAGTGATGGCAGCGAAGCTTTCTTT. Protein sequence: CVSSDGSEAFF.

This rearrangement joins TRBV6-1 to TRBJ1-4; D is perhaps TRBD1 (5 bases). CDR1 and CDR2 (germline): MNHNS, SASEGT. This CDR3 comprises 19 residues. Trimming removed 7 bases from V and 7 bases from J, with 31 bases in between. The CDR3 loop reads CASNDPTYRDPREGEKLFF. The CDR3 nucleotides are TGTGCCAGCAATGACCCAACTTACCGGGACCCCAGGGAGGGTGAAAAACTGTTTTTT.

This clonotype was found many times. This chain joins TRBV20-1 and TRBJ2-2, with D perhaps TRBD1 (6 bases). CDR3 length: 15 residues. Trimming took off 1 base at V and 3 bases at J, with 12 bases between the two ends. CDR1 is DFQATT, CDR2 SNEGSKA, per germline (reference sequence). CDR3 sequence reads: CSARATGSDTGELFF. The CDR3, as DNA: TGCAGTGCTAGAGCGACAGGATCAGACACCGGGGAGCTGTTTTTT.

This clonotype was observed a few times. V gene TRBV10-3 combines with J gene TRBJ1-3, with D uncertain. V lost 11 bases and J 2 bases, leaving 13 bases between the germline ends. This CDR3 is built from 13 residues. Germline CDR1 ENHRY, CDR2 SYGVKD. CDR3 amino acids: CALSGSAGNTIYF. CDR3 DNA: TGTGCCCTTTCGGGGTCTGCTGGAAACACCATATATTTT.

V usage is TRBV6-6 and J usage is TRBJ1-2, with D unresolved. Germline lookup yields CDR1 MNHNY and CDR2 SVGAGI (reference sequence). The CDR3 length is 16 residues. The V gene lost 6 bases and the J gene lost 5 bases, with 22 bases spanning the gap. The CDR3 DNA reads as TGTGCCAGCAGCCCTCCCCGAGGACCAACCCTTTATGGCTACACCTTC. Encoded protein: CASSPPRGPTLYGYTF.

With regard to this clonotype: A much larger clone lies a single base off, so this may be a read error. The V call is TRBV20-1, the J call TRBJ2-7; TRBD1 matches 7 bases. J was trimmed by 7 bases and V by 0 bases; bases with no gene match: 6. The CDR3 loop spans 13 amino acids. Per the germline V gene, CDR1 is DFQATT and CDR2 is SNEGSKA (reference sequence). The CDR3 DNA sequence: TGCAGTGCTAGAGAGGGACAGAACAATGAGCAGTACTTC. It codes for CSAREGQNNEQYF.

This clonotype was seen only a few times. J is TRBJ2-2 and V is TRBV4-1, with 10 bases that match TRBD2. The germline V gene encodes CDR1 MGHRA and CDR2 YSYEKL. The V segment lost 0 bases and the J segment 2 bases; nucleotides outside the gene matches: 6. The CDR3 has 18 amino acids. CDR3 in DNA: TGCGCCAGCAGCCAAGAAGGGCTAGCGGGGGCTAACACCGGGGAGCTGTTTTTT. It yields the protein CASSQEGLAGANTGELFF.

This clonotype showed up many times. This chain connects TRBV6-5 to TRBJ1-2, with D possibly matching TRBD1 (6 bases). V lost 2 bases and J lost 1, with 14 bases in between. The CDR3 has 16 residues. Germline V gene data show CDR1 as MNHEY and CDR2 as SVGAGI. CDR3 sequence: CASSYEPGAHNYGYTF. As DNA, the CDR3 is TGTGCCAGCAGTTACGAGCCAGGGGCCCATAACTATGGCTACACCTTC.

This clonotype was picked up one time. The V gene is TRBV3-1, the J gene TRBJ1-5; 9 bases align to TRBD1. The CDR3 totals 15 residues. V shed 3 bases and J 4 bases; nucleotides not matched to a gene: 4. Germline V lookup: CDR1 LGHDT, CDR2 YNNKEL (reference sequence). CDR3 sequence: CASSQGDRENQPQHF. The CDR3 DNA is TGTGCCAGCAGCCAGGGGGACAGGGAGAATCAGCCCCAGCATTTT.